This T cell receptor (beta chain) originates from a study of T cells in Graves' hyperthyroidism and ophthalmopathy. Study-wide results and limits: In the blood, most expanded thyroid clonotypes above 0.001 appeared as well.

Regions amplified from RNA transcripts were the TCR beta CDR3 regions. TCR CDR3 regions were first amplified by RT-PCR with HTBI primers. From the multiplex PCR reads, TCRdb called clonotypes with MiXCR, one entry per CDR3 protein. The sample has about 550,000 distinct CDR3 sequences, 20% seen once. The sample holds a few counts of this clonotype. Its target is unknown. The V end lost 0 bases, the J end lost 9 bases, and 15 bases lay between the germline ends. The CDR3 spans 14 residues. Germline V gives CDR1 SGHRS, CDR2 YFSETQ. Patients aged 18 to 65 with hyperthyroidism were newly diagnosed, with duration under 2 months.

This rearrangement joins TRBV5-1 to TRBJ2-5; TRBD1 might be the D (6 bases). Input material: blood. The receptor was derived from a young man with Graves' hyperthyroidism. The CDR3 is CASSLVRGHEAQYF. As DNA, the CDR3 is TGCGCCAGCAGCTTGGTCAGGGGACACGAGGCCCAGTACTTC.